The T cell receptor beta chain under discussion was sequenced for a study of Graves' ophthalmopathy and Graves' hyperthyroidism. Study-wide findings and caveats: At around 65% sensitivity and approximately 72% specificity, the model predicted progression of the ophthalmopathy.

Beta-chain TCR CDR3 regions were amplified from RNA transcripts. The authors performed first-round RT-PCR with HTBI primers and then a second-round multiplex PCR. MiXCR, applied by TCRdb to the multiplex PCR reads, yields one record per CDR3 protein. The repertoire holds about 480,000 distinct CDR3 sequences, with 13% to 15% as singletons. Other autoimmune diseases, uncontrolled infections, pregnancy or lactation ruled patients out of participation. Germline CDR1 reads GTSNPN; CDR2 reads SVGIG (reference sequence). CDR3 size: 14 residues. The V and J ends lost 3 bases and 2 bases, in that order; junction bases with no gene match: 6. This clonotype has only a few counts. Its matching antigen is unknown.

This TCR was recovered from a woman in her 30s with Graves' ophthalmopathy. Sequencing was performed on blood. V is TRBV30 and J is TRBJ2-5, with TRBD2 matching over 7 bases. The CDR3 DNA reads as TGTGCCTGGAGCATCGGGGGGTTTCAAGAGACCCAGTACTTC. It translates to CAWSIGGFQETQYF.